The 20 T cell receptor beta chains below all came from one sample that was sequenced in a study of blood T cell repertoires in COVID-19. The assay was immunoSEQ multiplex PCR, and TCRdb's table has in-frame clones only and misses some. The sample holds 290,000 or so clones, 87% seen once. Material for sequencing was peripheral blood. These receptors all come from a man between 18 and 35 years old with active or convalescent COVID-19.

The V gene is TRBV6-4, the J gene TRBJ1-5; 10 bases agree with TRBD1. Trimming cost V 6 bases and J 7 bases; bases outside gene matches: 6. The germline CDR1 and CDR2 sequences are MRHNA and SNTAGT. This CDR3 spans 14 amino acids. As DNA, the CDR3 is TGTGCCAGCAGCCCAGGACAGGGGGGACAGCCCCAGCATTTT. It translates to CASSPGQGGQPQHF.

The table lists this clone with a count of one. V is TRBV7-3 and J is TRBJ2-1; D uncertain. Germline V gene lookup returns CDR1 SGHTA and CDR2 FQGTGA. Trimming removed 5 bases from V and 5 bases from J, with 13 bases in between. The CDR3 runs 14 residues. The CDR3 region has the DNA TGTGCCAGCAGCCCCCTTCGCCTACACAATGAGCAGTTCTTC. Translated: CASSPLRLHNEQFF.

The rearrangement links TRBV5-1 to TRBJ2-1; 7 bases fit TRBD1. The CDR3 loop spans 23 amino acids. With 4 bases clipped from V and 2 bases from J, the junction kept 30 bases outside the gene matches. Looked up from germline, CDR1 is SGHRS and CDR2 is YFSETQ. CDR3 DNA: TGCGCCAGCAGCCCAAGCCGACAGGGTTGGATTTCAACGGGCCAAAACCCCTACAATGAGCAGTTCTTC. As protein: CASSPSRQGWISTGQNPYNEQFF.

The genes are TRBV28 and TRBJ1-4, with 7 bases fitting TRBD1. Germline V gene sequence: CDR1 MDHEN, CDR2 SYDVKM. V shed 1 base, J shed 6 bases, and the junction held 5 bases outside the gene matches. The CDR3 runs to 15 residues. CDR3 sequence: CASSLSGTADEKLFF. CDR3 in DNA: TGTGCCAGCAGTTTATCAGGGACAGCTGATGAAAAACTGTTTTTT.

V gene TRBV5-5 combines with J gene TRBJ1-4; a weak D match, TRBD1 (6 bases). The V end lost 3 bases, the J end lost 2 bases, and 14 bases lay between the germline ends. CDR3 length equals 16 residues. Looked up from germline, CDR1 is SGHKS and CDR2 is YYEKEE (reference sequence). CDR3 in amino acids: CASSSRAGATNEKLFF. As DNA, the CDR3 is TGTGCCAGCAGCTCACGGGCAGGGGCGACTAATGAAAAACTGTTTTTT.

This chain connects TRBV24-1 to TRBJ2-1; possibly TRBD1 for D (5 bases). V lost 4 bases and J lost 12, with 18 bases in between. Germline assignment: CDR1 KGHDR and CDR2 SFDVKD. The CDR3 consists of 14 residues. The CDR3 DNA sequence: TGTGCCACCAGTGACCCCGAGGTGTGGCAGGGGCAGTTCTTC. It is translated as CATSDPEVWQGQFF.

The rearrangement uses TRBV10-2 and TRBJ1-5; D is undetermined. Germline CDR1 is WSHSY and CDR2 is SAAADI. Between the trimmed V and J ends, which lost 7 bases and 1 base, there was a span of 17 bases. CDR3 length: 16 residues. The CDR3 nucleotides read TGCGCCAGCATGGATGAGGGCTTCTCAAGCAATCAGCCCCAGCATTTT. Amino acids: CASMDEGFSSNQPQHF.

The sample holds a few counts of this clone. The chain combines TRBV3-1 (or the pseudogene TRBV3-2) with TRBJ2-3; 8 bases fit TRBD1. This CDR3 is built from 14 residues. In germline, CDR1 is LGHDT, CDR2 YNNKEL (reference sequence). Unmatched junction bases numbered 3, after V lost 4 bases and J lost 3 bases. The CDR3 spells CASSPQGATDTQYF. CDR3 in DNA: TGTGCCAGCAGCCCCCAGGGGGCTACAGATACGCAGTATTTT.

The chain links TRBV11-2 to TRBJ2-7, with 12 bases fitting TRBD1. V lost 4 bases, J lost 6 bases, and 4 bases stayed unmatched. CDR1 and CDR2 (germline): SGHAT, FQNNGV. The CDR3 is 14 residues long. The CDR3 nucleotides are TGTGCCAGCAGCTCCGGGACAGGGGGCTTCGAGCAGTACTTC. It translates to CASSSGTGGFEQYF.

The chain links TRBV5-1 to TRBJ2-3; 13 positions agree with TRBD2. Per germline, CDR1 SGHRS and CDR2 YFSETQ. Trimming at V came to 4 bases and at J to 8 bases, leaving 10 bases not matched to a gene. This CDR3 has 16 amino acids. The CDR3 DNA sequence: TGCGCCAGCAGCCCTTACGGACTAGCGGGAGAGGTTACGCAGTATTTT. This gives the protein CASSPYGLAGEVTQYF.

The chain carries TRBV6-5 and TRBJ1-4; tentatively, D is TRBD1 (6 bases). Germline V lookup: CDR1 MNHEY, CDR2 SVGAGI. This CDR3 is built from 14 residues. The V gene lost 4 bases and the J gene lost 5 bases, with 11 bases spanning the gap. The DNA of the CDR3 is TGTGCCAGCAGTTCGAGACAGGAGAATGAAAAACTGTTTTTT. Translating it yields CASSSRQENEKLFF.

V gene TRBV9 combines with J gene TRBJ2-1; tentative D call: TRBD2 (5 bases). The CDR3 has 16 residues. The V gene lost 2 bases and the J gene lost 0 bases, with 12 bases spanning the gap. The V gene's germline CDR1 is SGDLS and CDR2 YYNGEE. The chain's CDR3 is CASSVHGGSSYNEQFF. In nucleotides, the CDR3 is TGTGCCAGCAGCGTTCATGGTGGGAGCTCCTACAATGAGCAGTTCTTC. The whole variable domain, filled in from reference TRBV9 and TRBJ2-1, reads DSGVTQTPKHLITATGQRVTLRCSPRSGDLSVYWYQQSLDQGLQFLIQYYNGEERAKGNILERFSAQQFPDLHSELNLSSLELGDSALYFCASSVHGGSSYNEQFFGPGTRLTVL.

The rearrangement joins TRBV9 to TRBJ1-5; D is unclear. From germline, CDR1 is SGDLS and CDR2 YYNGEE. V was pared by 5 bases and J by 4 bases, with 10 bases between. The CDR3 totals 13 residues. DNA for the CDR3: TGTGCCAGCAGTCCACGAGGGAATCAGCCCCAGCATTTT. It translates to CASSPRGNQPQHF.

V gene TRBV29-1 combines with J gene TRBJ1-2; unclear D gene. Trimming shortened V by 0 bases and J by 0 bases, and 8 bases separated the two germline ends. The CDR3 loop spans 14 amino acids. CDR1 is SQVTM and CDR2 is ANQGSEA in the germline V gene. CDR3 protein: CSVEDRGTNYGYTF. CDR3 coding DNA: TGCAGCGTTGAAGATCGAGGAACTAACTATGGCTACACCTTC.

In its sample, this clone was seen once. The V and J genes are TRBV2 and TRBJ1-5, with D perhaps matching TRBD1 (5 bases). The V gene's germline CDR1 is SNHLY and CDR2 FYNNEI. V lost 8 bases and J 0 bases, leaving 17 bases between the germline ends. The CDR3 spans 16 residues. This CDR3 reads CASDYLLQVSNQPQHF. The CDR3 nucleotides are TGTGCCAGCGATTACCTCCTACAGGTTAGCAATCAGCCCCAGCATTTT. Supplemented by reference TRBV2 and TRBJ1-5, the full variable domain reads EPEVTQTPSHQVTQMGQEVILRCVPISNHLYFYWYRQILGQKVEFLVSFYNNEISEKSEIFDDQFSVERPDGSNFTLKIRSTKLEDSAMYFCASDYLLQVSNQPQHFGDGTRLSIL.

The chain couples TRBV10-3 to TRBJ2-5, with TRBD1 matching 8 bases. Per the germline V gene, CDR1 is ENHRY and CDR2 is SYGVKD. The V segment lost 3 bases and the J segment 5 bases; nucleotides outside the gene matches: 8. The CDR3 consists of 15 residues. The CDR3 DNA is TGTGCCATCAGTGATAACAGGGGGGTAGGGGAGACCCAGTACTTC. Translating it yields CAISDNRGVGETQYF.

CDR3: CASSLSGEGSSYEQYF. The CDR3 region has the DNA TGTGCCAGCAGTTTATCCGGGGAGGGCAGCTCCTACGAGCAGTACTTC. The chain employs TRBV27 and TRBJ2-7; TRBD2 matches at 7 bases. The CDR3 totals 16 residues. After removal of 0 bases from V and 0 bases from J, the junction contained 5 bases not matched to a gene. Germline CDR1 MNHEY, CDR2 SMNVEV (reference sequence).

This chain uses TRBV12-5 with TRBJ2-2; weak D call: TRBD1 (5 bases). There are 15 residues in the CDR3. The V end lost 0 bases, the J end lost 6 bases, and 11 bases lay between the germline ends. CDR1 and CDR2 from the germline V gene are LGHNT and FRNRAP. CDR3 sequence reads: CASGLVRQHAGELFF. In DNA form, the CDR3 reads TGTGCTAGTGGTTTGGTACGACAGCATGCCGGGGAGCTGTTTTTT.

The V call is TRBV29-1, the J call TRBJ2-3; TRBD1 matches at 8 bases. This CDR3 spans 13 amino acids. V was pared by 5 bases and J by 10 bases, with 11 bases of the junction left unmatched. CDR1 is SQVTM, CDR2 ANQGSEA, per germline. CDR3 nucleotides: TGCAGCGTTAGCAGGGGGCCTTCCTACGCGCAGTATTTT. It translates to CSVSRGPSYAQYF.

The V and J genes are TRBV7-8 and TRBJ1-1; 12 bases fit TRBD1. The V and J ends lost 4 bases and 0 bases, in that order; junction bases with no gene match: 6. Germline V CDR1 and CDR2: SGHVS, FQNEAQ. The CDR3 totals 17 residues. Written as DNA, the CDR3 is TGTGCCAGCAGCTCCGGGACAGGGGGCGCGATGAACACTGAAGCTTTCTTT. Translating it yields CASSSGTGGAMNTEAFF.